This T cell receptor (beta chain) was captured by sequencing in a study of human T cells and chemical hapten exposure. The sample's time point: patch test 1, 2 weeks after DPC sensitization. The treatment denotes: therapeutic diphenylcyclopropenone sensitization with weekly scalp DPC. TCRdb analysed the RACE reads with MiXCR anew, one entry per CDR3 protein. The sample holds roughly 120,000 distinct CDR3 sequences, roughly 13% seen once. Germline-derived CDR1 and CDR2 are KGHSH and LQKENI. This CDR3 contains 16 residues. Trimming stripped 2 bases from V and 4 bases from J, with 17 bases between. The chain recombines TRBV18 with TRBJ1-1, with D hard to call. The material sequenced was whole blood, taken in connection with sensitization to the hapten diphenylcyclopropenone (DPC). This clonotype originated in a man between 18 and 35 years old with alopecia areata. Some clones in this sample may be carry-over from other donors' samples. CDR3 sequence (DNA): TGTGCCAGCTCACCAATTCGACCCCTCTCGGGCACTGAAGCTTTCTTT. The encoded protein is CASSPIRPLSGTEAFF.